These 8 T cell receptor beta chains share one sample of origin, sequenced in a study of OX40 agonist ivuxolimab in advanced cancers. Generated by immunoSEQ multiplex PCR, the TCRdb table keeps only in-frame clones and is missing some. This table has over 45,000 clones, approximately 80% appearing once. The sample in question was CD4+ or CD8+ T cells sorted from blood, obtained in a trial of the OX40 agonist ivuxolimab. These receptor sequences come from an adult with an advanced solid tumor such as melanoma, head and neck, liver or kidney cancer.

The rearrangement uses TRBV7-9 and TRBJ1-2; D gene ambiguous. Between the trimmed V and J ends, which lost 5 bases and 1 base, there was a span of 8 bases. CDR1 and CDR2 from the germline V gene are SEHNR and FQNEAQ (reference sequence). CDR3 length: 13 amino acids. CDR3 nucleotide sequence: TGTGCCAGCAGCGAAAGATTTAACTATGGCTACACCTTC. Translation: CASSERFNYGYTF.

The chain carries TRBV5-6 and TRBJ2-5; 7 positions match TRBD2. In germline, CDR1 is SGHDT, CDR2 YYEEEE. CDR3 length: 15 amino acids. V trimming: 1 base; J trimming: 5 bases; junction bases outside the gene matches: 8. The CDR3 protein is CASSLLTAGGETQYF. Here the CDR3 DNA reads TGTGCCAGCAGCTTGTTGACAGCCGGGGGGGAGACCCAGTACTTC.

The V and J genes are TRBV6-5 and TRBJ1-4, with D uncertain. Germline V gene lookup returns CDR1 MNHEY and CDR2 SVGAGI. Trimming removed 4 bases from V and 0 bases from J, with 6 bases in between. The CDR3 has 14 residues. CDR3: CASSSPATNEKLFF. The CDR3 nucleotides read TGTGCCAGCAGTTCCCCGGCAACTAATGAAAAACTGTTTTTT.

The V call is TRBV9, the J call TRBJ2-2; weak D call: TRBD1 (5 bases). The CDR3 length is 13 residues. Deletions cut 4 bases from V and 7 bases from J, with 11 bases between. Germline V gene lookup returns CDR1 SGDLS and CDR2 YYNGEE. CDR3 bases: TGTGCCAGCAGCCCTAGGGGCCACGGGGAGCTGTTTTTT. It translates to CASSPRGHGELFF.

The V call is TRBV11-2, the J call TRBJ2-5, with D possibly being TRBD1 or TRBD2 (5 bases each). The closer fit of TRBJ2-7 to the DNA end suggests the J call may be wrong. Germline V gene lookup returns CDR1 SGHAT and CDR2 FQNNGV. The CDR3 is 15 residues long. The CDR3 is CASSLDLGETYEQYF. The CDR3 DNA reads TGTGCCAGCAGCTTAGACTTGGGGGAGACCTACGAGCAGTACTTC.

This sequence joins TRBV20-1 and TRBJ1-2; D not certain. This CDR3 comprises 11 residues. The germline V gene has CDR1 DFQATT and CDR2 SNEGSKA (reference sequence). The V and J ends lost 0 bases and 8 bases respectively, with 7 bases between them. The CDR3 is CSAREGLGYTF. The CDR3 DNA follows: TGCAGTGCTAGAGAGGGATTGGGCTACACCTTC.

This chain uses TRBV23-1 with TRBJ1-1; 10 nucleotides agree with TRBD1. TRBV23-1 is designated an ORF whose function remains uncertain. The CDR3 length is 17 residues. V shed 7 bases, J shed 1 base, and the junction held 12 bases outside the gene matches. CDR3 loop: CASNRRDRGRKNTEAFF. The CDR3, as DNA: TGCGCCAGCAACCGCCGGGACAGGGGAAGAAAGAACACTGAAGCTTTCTTT.

This clone was counted a single time. The genes are TRBV7-8 and TRBJ2-5; D uncertain. The V gene's germline CDR1 is SGHVS and CDR2 FQNEAQ. There are 14 residues in the CDR3. Trimming cost V 0 bases and J 5 bases, with 10 bases left between them. The CDR3 nucleotides read TGTGCCAGCAGCTTAGCGCTAAAGGGCGAGACCCAGTACTTC. This codes for CASSLALKGETQYF.